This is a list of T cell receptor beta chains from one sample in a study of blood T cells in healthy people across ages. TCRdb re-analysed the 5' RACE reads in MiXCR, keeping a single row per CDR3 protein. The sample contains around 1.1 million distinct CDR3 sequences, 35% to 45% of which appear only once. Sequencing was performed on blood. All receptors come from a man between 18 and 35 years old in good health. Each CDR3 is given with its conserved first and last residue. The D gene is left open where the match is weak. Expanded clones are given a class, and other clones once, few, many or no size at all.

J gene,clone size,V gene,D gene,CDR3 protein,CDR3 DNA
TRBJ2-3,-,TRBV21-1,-,CASLTEGQGNRTDTQYF,TGTGCCAGCCTTACGGAGGGACAGGGTAATCGCACAGATACGCAGTATTTT
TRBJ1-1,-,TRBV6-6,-,CASSATQGNTEAFF,TGTGCCAGCAGTGCTACACAGGGGAACACTGAAGCTTTCTTT
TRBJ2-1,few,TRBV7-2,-,CASNPGHLYNEQFF,TGTGCCAGCAATCCGGGACACCTCTACAATGAGCAGTTCTTC
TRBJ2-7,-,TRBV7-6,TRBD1,CASNYPGTGGMGSYNEQYF,TGTGCCAGCAACTATCCCGGGACAGGGGGCATGGGTTCCTACAATGAGCAGTACTTC
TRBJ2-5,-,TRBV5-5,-,CASSLLARWDEQYF,TGTGCCAGCAGCTTGTTAGCAAGGTGGGATGAGCAGTACTTC
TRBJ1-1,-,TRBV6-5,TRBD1,CASSYGQGAGAFF,TGTGCCAGCAGTTACGGTCAGGGGGCCGGAGCTTTCTTT
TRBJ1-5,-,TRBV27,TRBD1,CASSLDAGGSNQPQHF,TGTGCCAGCAGTTTGGATGCAGGGGGCAGCAATCAGCCCCAGCATTTT
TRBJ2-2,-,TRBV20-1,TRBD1,CSAPTGVYTGELFF,TGCAGTGCTCCGACAGGGGTTTACACCGGGGAGCTGTTTTTT
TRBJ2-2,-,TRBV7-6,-,CASSLESPSRTRFSGELFF,TGTGCCAGCAGCTTAGAAAGCCCCTCAAGGACAAGGTTTAGCGGGGAGCTGTTTTTT
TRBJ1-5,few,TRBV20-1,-,CSATSTGSGNQPQHF,TGCAGTGCCACCTCGACGGGGTCGGGCAATCAGCCCCAGCATTTT
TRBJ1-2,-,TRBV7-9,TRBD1,CASSLSRDSPYGYTF,TGTGCCAGCAGCTTGTCCCGGGACAGTCCCTATGGCTACACCTTC
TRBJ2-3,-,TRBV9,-,CANSPNRTDTQYF,TGTGCCAACAGCCCAAACCGCACAGATACGCAGTATTTT
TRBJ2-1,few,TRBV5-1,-,CASSLVRESLYNEQFF,TGCGCCAGCAGCTTGGTCCGGGAATCGCTGTACAATGAGCAGTTCTTC
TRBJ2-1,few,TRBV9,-,CASSVGDSGEQFF,TGTGCCAGCAGCGTAGGCGACTCCGGCGAGCAGTTCTTC
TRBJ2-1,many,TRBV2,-,CASSEGGEQFF,TGTGCCAGCAGTGAGGGGGGTGAGCAGTTCTTC
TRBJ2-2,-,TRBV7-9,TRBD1,CASSRRDRDSGELFF,TGTGCCAGCAGCCGCCGGGACAGGGATTCCGGGGAGCTGTTTTTT
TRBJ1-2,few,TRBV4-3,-,CASSQGPRAHDGYTF,TGCGCCAGCAGCCAAGGCCCGCGCGCCCACGACGGCTACACCTTC
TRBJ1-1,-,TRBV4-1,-,CASSHSALRLKDEAFF,TGCGCCAGCAGCCACTCGGCCTTGCGCTTGAAAGATGAAGCTTTCTTT
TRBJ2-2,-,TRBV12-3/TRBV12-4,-,CASSQGFAGELFF,TGTGCCAGCAGCCAGGGGTTCGCCGGGGAGCTGTTTTTT
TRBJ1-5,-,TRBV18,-,CASSRGAKNQPQHF,TGTGCCAGCTCACGGGGGGCAAAAAATCAGCCCCAGCATTTT
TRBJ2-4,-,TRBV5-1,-,CASSLTEPKNIQYF,TGCGCCAGCAGCTTGACTGAGCCCAAAAACATTCAGTACTTC
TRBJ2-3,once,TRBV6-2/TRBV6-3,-,CASSPGHPPDTQYF,TGTGCCAGCAGTCCCGGACATCCCCCGGATACGCAGTATTTT
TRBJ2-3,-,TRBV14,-,CASSLRVVADTQYF,TGTGCCAGCTCTCTCCGAGTGGTTGCAGATACGCAGTATTTT
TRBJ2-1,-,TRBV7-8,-,CALQNTYNEQFF,TGTGCCTTACAAAATACATACAATGAGCAGTTCTTC
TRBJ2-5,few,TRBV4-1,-,CASSQDEDMGETQYF,TGCGCCAGCAGCCAAGATGAGGACATGGGAGAGACCCAGTACTTC
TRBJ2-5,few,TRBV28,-,CASCKGGRETQYF,TGTGCCAGCTGTAAGGGGGGAAGAGAGACCCAGTACTTC
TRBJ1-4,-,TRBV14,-,CASSQGYGQANEKLFF,TGTGCCAGCAGCCAAGGCTATGGGCAAGCTAATGAAAAACTGTTTTTT
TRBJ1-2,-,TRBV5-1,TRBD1,CASSQGAKGYTF,TGCGCCAGCAGCCAGGGGGCGAAAGGCTACACCTTC
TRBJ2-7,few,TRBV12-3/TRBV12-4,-,CASSLNGDEQYF,TGTGCCAGCAGTTTGAACGGGGATGAGCAGTACTTC
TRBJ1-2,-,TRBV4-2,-,CASSQEGLQPSNYGYTF,TGTGCCAGCAGCCAAGAAGGGCTTCAGCCGTCTAACTATGGCTACACCTTC